This entry concerns a single TCR beta chain. Its antigen remains unidentified. The CDR3 consists of 16 residues. The ends were cut back, 4 bases at V and 0 bases at J, with 16 bases in the middle. Germline CDR1 is SGHRS and CDR2 is YFSETQ. The sample originates from a study of early stage breast cancer tumors. About the study: About 70% of the 16 invasive tumors were ER+, PR+ and HER2-. Study-wide results and limits: Compared with adjacent normal breast tissue, tumors showed 2 to 3-fold greater T cell density and higher clonality. Tumor and normal breast were distinguished via blood comparison in about 90% of the 16 patients. Enriched TCRB sequences shared across patients were mostly commonly generated sequences.

Using immunoSEQ multiplex PCR, the repertoire was profiled, and TCRdb retains in-frame clones only, with some absent. The repertoire holds over 8,500 clones, around 72% seen once, with roughly a fifth in the top ten. This chain uses TRBV5-1 with TRBJ1-1; D is possibly TRBD1 (6 bases). The clonotype was recovered from a person between 35 and 49 years old with breast cancer. The sample consisted of breast tumor tissue. Written as DNA, the CDR3 is TGCGCCAGCAGCCAGGCCAACGGGGGCATGAACACTGAAGCTTTCTTT. It yields the protein CASSQANGGMNTEAFF.